Presented here are 3 T cell receptor beta chains from one specimen sequenced in a study of blood T cell repertoires in COVID-19. Repertoires were generated with immunoSEQ multiplex PCR, while TCRdb's copy carries only in-frame clones and drops some. The sample shows about 190,000 clones, around 84% of them seen only once. The material sequenced was peripheral blood. The source of these receptors is a human donor in a cohort sampled during active COVID-19.

The CDR3 loop reads CASSSLPGGNTIYF. CDR3 bases: TGTGCCAGCAGCTCCCTCCCGGGGGGAAACACCATATATTTT. The rearrangement uses TRBV5-6 and TRBJ1-3; D ambiguous. Per the germline V gene, CDR1 is SGHDT and CDR2 is YYEEEE. The CDR3 has 14 amino acids. The germline V and J ends were trimmed by 3 bases and 4 bases, with 11 bases remaining between them. Variable domain in full (rest from reference TRBV5-6 and TRBJ1-3): DAGVTQSPTHLIKTRGQQVTLRCSPKSGHDTVSWYQQALGQGPQFIFQYYEEEERQRGNFPDRFSGHQFPNYSSELNVNALLLGDSALYLCASSSLPGGNTIYFGEGSWLTVV.

The chain is built from TRBV20-1 and TRBJ2-7; TRBD2 agrees at 10 bases. The CDR3 has 16 amino acids. V shed 3 bases, J shed 2 bases, and the junction held 10 bases outside the gene matches. Germline-derived CDR1 and CDR2 are DFQATT and SNEGSKA (reference sequence). Written as DNA, the CDR3 is TGCAGTGCTAGTTCGGGACTAGCGAGTCCAACCTACGAGCAGTACTTC. Amino acids: CSASSGLASPTYEQYF.

This clone turned up a few times. The V gene is TRBV15, the J gene TRBJ1-1, with D uncertain. V was trimmed by 0 bases and J by 1 base, leaving 9 bases between them. The CDR3 loop spans 15 amino acids. Germline V gene lookup returns CDR1 LNHNV and CDR2 YYDKDF (reference sequence). CDR3 DNA sequence: TGTGCCACCAGCAGAGATTTTTTAGCGAACACTGAAGCTTTCTTT. This gives the protein CATSRDFLANTEAFF.